The 27 T cell receptor beta chains in this list originate from one sample, sequenced in a study of blood T cell repertoires in COVID-19. Clones were read by immunoSEQ multiplex PCR, and TCRdb kept only the in-frame ones, dropping some. Of around 310,000 clones in the sample, approximately 89% are singletons; the top ten hold under 6%. Sequencing input: PBMCs or T cells enriched from blood (not recorded which). The receptors stem from a man aged 25 to 45 who had recovered from COVID-19.

The J gene is TRBJ2-3, the V gene TRBV5-1, with 12 bases aligning to TRBD1. This CDR3 is built from 16 residues. Germline CDR1 is SGHRS and CDR2 is YFSETQ. With V trimmed by 2 bases and J by 4 bases, 5 bases remained unmatched. The CDR3: CASSLPGQGAADTQYF. CDR3 DNA sequence: TGCGCCAGCAGCTTACCGGGACAGGGGGCCGCAGATACGCAGTATTTT. Supplemented by reference TRBV5-1 and TRBJ2-3, the full variable domain reads KAGVTQTPRYLIKTRGQQVTLSCSPISGHRSVSWYQQTPGQGLQFLFEYFSETQRNKGNFPGRFSGRQFSNSRSEMNVSTLELGDSALYLCASSLPGQGAADTQYFGPGTRLTVL.

This chain links TRBV19 with TRBJ2-5, with 9 bases fitting TRBD1. The germline V gene has CDR1 LNHDA and CDR2 SQIVND (reference sequence). This CDR3 contains 14 residues. The V gene end was trimmed by 7 bases and the J gene end by 5 bases; junction bases not matched to a gene: 8. CDR3 bases: TGTGCCAGTAAAGGGGACAGGGTTTGGGAGACCCAGTACTTC. Its translation: CASKGDRVWETQYF. Filled out from reference TRBV19 and TRBJ2-5, the complete variable domain reads DGGITQSPKYLFRKEGQNVTLSCEQNLNHDAMYWYRQDPGQGLRLIYYSQIVNDFQKGDIAEGYSVSREKKESFPLTVTSAQKNPTAFYLCASKGDRVWETQYFGPGTRLLVL.

CDR3 nucleotide sequence: TGTGCCAGCACCGTGGGGGGGCCGGGCACCGGGGAGCTGTTTTTT. Protein: CASTVGGPGTGELFF. The V call is TRBV28, the J call TRBJ2-2; the D gene is possibly TRBD2 (7 bases). Germline-derived CDR1 and CDR2 are MDHEN and SYDVKM. The CDR3 is 15 residues long. V lost 7 bases and J lost 4, with 16 bases in between.

This chain uses TRBV10-3 with TRBJ1-3; 12 nucleotides agree with TRBD1. Unmatched junction bases numbered 4, after V lost 3 bases and J lost 4 bases. CDR3 length: 16 residues. Germline V gene data show CDR1 as ENHRY and CDR2 as SYGVKD. DNA of the CDR3: TGTGCCATCAGTGAACGGGACAGGGGGCGGGGAAACACCATATATTTT. Translation gives CAISERDRGRGNTIYF.

V is TRBV10-2 and J is TRBJ1-6, with TRBD1 matching 7 bases. The ends lost 3 bases at V and 7 bases at J; junction bases unmatched: 6. Germline V gene lookup returns CDR1 WSHSY and CDR2 SAAADI. The CDR3 totals 15 residues. The CDR3, as DNA: TGCGCCAGCAGTGACCTGACAGGGTACAATTCACCCCTCCACTTT. Residues: CASSDLTGYNSPLHF.

This clone came up once. The CDR3 coding sequence is TGCGCCAGCAGCCAAGAAGGGGCCGAGATTTACAATGAGCAGTTCTTC. Translating gives CASSQEGAEIYNEQFF. The V call is TRBV4-1, the J call TRBJ2-1, with TRBD1 as a possible D gene (5 bases). Trimming pared 0 bases from V and 4 bases from J, leaving 13 bases between. Germline CDR1 and CDR2: MGHRA and YSYEKL. The CDR3 spans 16 residues.

The chain joins TRBV7-3 to TRBJ2-3; TRBD2 matches at 16 bases. CDR1 and CDR2 from the germline V gene are SGHTA and FQGTGA. The V segment lost 3 bases and the J segment 3 bases; nucleotides outside the gene matches: 3. The CDR3 is 17 amino acids. The CDR3 nucleotides are TGTGCCAGCAGCTTGGAGGGACTAGCGGGGGGGACAGATACGCAGTATTTT. Protein: CASSLEGLAGGTDTQYF.

The chain uses TRBV7-9 and TRBJ2-6; D may be TRBD1 (5 bases). Germline assignment: CDR1 SEHNR and CDR2 FQNEAQ (reference sequence). This CDR3 contains 17 residues. CDR3 nucleotides: TGTGCGACCAGATACCGATTAGACAGCTCTGGGGCCAACGTCCTGACTTTC. Its protein product is CATRYRLDSSGANVLTF.

The CDR3 loop is CATSGSGGHGYTF. In nucleotides, the CDR3 is TGTGCCACGTCTGGGAGCGGGGGGCATGGCTACACCTTC. V usage is TRBV6-5 and J usage is TRBJ1-2, with D perhaps TRBD1 (6 bases). CDR1 and CDR2 (germline): MNHEY, SVGAGI. V lost 10 bases to trimming and J lost 6 bases, with 18 bases between them. CDR3 length: 13 residues.

Comments on this clone: This CDR3 is also generated by other DNA sequences in the sample. The V and J genes are TRBV3-1 (or the pseudogene TRBV3-2) and TRBJ1-2; D is unresolved. The V gene lost 1 base and the J gene lost 4 bases, with 7 bases spanning the gap. CDR3 size: 13 residues. Germline loops: CDR1 LGHDT, CDR2 YNNKEL (reference sequence). The CDR3 region is CASSQGRSYGYTF. The CDR3 coding sequence is TGTGCCAGCAGCCAAGGTAGGAGCTATGGCTACACCTTC.

The rearrangement joins TRBV14 to TRBJ2-6; tentative D call: TRBD2 (5 bases). CDR3 length equals 18 residues. V lost 4 bases and J 1 base, leaving 17 bases between the germline ends. Germline values: CDR1 SGHDN, CDR2 FVKESK. CDR3 sequence (DNA): TGTGCCAGCAGCCCCCTGGGTAGCGTAGTTTCTGGGGCCAACGTCCTGACTTTC. Translating it yields CASSPLGSVVSGANVLTF.

The chain recombines TRBV28 with TRBJ2-1; TRBD1 matches 9 bases. There are 16 residues in the CDR3. Germline lookup yields CDR1 MDHEN and CDR2 SYDVKM. V dropped 2 bases and J dropped 2; count of bases not matched to a gene: 4. The CDR3 loop is CASSLEQGATYNEQFF. DNA for the CDR3: TGTGCCAGCAGTTTAGAACAGGGGGCAACCTACAATGAGCAGTTCTTC.

The chain uses TRBV27 and TRBJ2-3; the D gene is possibly TRBD1 (6 bases). Trimming took off 1 base at V and 2 bases at J, with 13 bases between the two ends. CDR1 and CDR2 from the germline V gene are MNHEY and SMNVEV (reference sequence). This CDR3 has 16 amino acids. The CDR3 DNA sequence: TGTGCCAGCAGTTTATTCAGTGTGGGGGCCACAGATACGCAGTATTTT. This codes for CASSLFSVGATDTQYF.

The CDR3 DNA is TGCAGCGCCGGGACAGGGGCGGTGGGAGCTTTCTTT. Its protein product is CSAGTGAVGAFF. The chain recombines TRBV29-1 with TRBJ1-1, with 10 nucleotides matching TRBD1. Germline V gives CDR1 SQVTM, CDR2 ANQGSEA. After removal of 7 bases from V and 10 bases from J, the junction contained 9 bases not matched to a gene. The CDR3 extends over 12 amino acids.

The gene calls are TRBV6-5 and TRBJ1-4, with 7 bases that match TRBD1. Germline lookup yields CDR1 MNHEY and CDR2 SVGAGI. Trimming cost V 6 bases and J 1 base; bases outside gene matches: 2. The CDR3 loop spans 14 amino acids. The CDR3 loop is CASSGDRTNEKLFF. The CDR3 DNA reads as TGTGCCAGCAGCGGGGACAGAACTAATGAAAAACTGTTTTTT.

The chain has TRBV5-1 and TRBJ1-1; 9 nucleotides match TRBD1. J gave up 5 bases and V 4 bases, and 6 bases lay outside the gene matches. The CDR3 spans 14 residues. Germline CDR1 and CDR2: SGHRS and YFSETQ. The CDR3 is CASSPGQGITEAFF. The CDR3 DNA reads TGCGCCAGCAGCCCGGGACAGGGAATAACTGAAGCTTTCTTT.

This chain joins TRBV4-1 and TRBJ2-5; TRBD2 agrees at 9 bases. Looked up from germline, CDR1 is MGHRA and CDR2 is YSYEKL. The CDR3 covers 18 residues. V gave up 0 bases and J gave up 5 bases; unmatched junction bases: 13. The CDR3 DNA reads as TGCGCCAGCAGCCAAGATGAAGGCGGGGGGGCCTGGGGTGAGACCCAGTACTTC. It codes for CASSQDEGGGAWGETQYF.

DNA for the CDR3: TGTGCCTGGCGGAAAGCGGACAGACTAAAGGGCTACACCTTC. This gives the protein CAWRKADRLKGYTF. The J gene is TRBJ1-2, the V gene TRBV30; D might be TRBD1 (6 bases). Germline V CDR1 and CDR2: GTSNPN, SVGIG (reference sequence). The CDR3 consists of 14 residues. V was cut by 5 bases and J by 8 bases, with 21 bases left in between.

As concerns this clone: An end of the junction differs from the germline gene, which may be a read error. The chain combines TRBV3-1 (or the pseudogene TRBV3-2) with TRBJ2-1; D unresolved. CDR3 size: 16 residues. Per the germline V gene, CDR1 is LGHDT and CDR2 is YNNKEL (reference sequence). CDR3 in DNA: TGTGCCAGCAGTCAAGCAGGCTATTACTCCTACAATGAGCAGTTCTTC. Translating gives CASSQAGYYSYNEQFF.

This clone is a singleton in its sample. The chain employs TRBV6-1 and TRBJ1-1; D call uncertain. From germline, CDR1 is MNHNS and CDR2 SASEGT. Trimming stripped 1 base from V and 8 bases from J, with 11 bases between. The CDR3 spans 13 residues. In nucleotides, the CDR3 is TGTGCCAGCAGTGAAGAACACCGCAGGGAAGCTTTCTTT. Residues: CASSEEHRREAFF.

V gene TRBV18 combines with J gene TRBJ1-6; D perhaps matches TRBD1 (5 bases). With 6 bases removed from V and 1 base from J, the gap between germline ends came to 7 bases. Germline-derived CDR1 and CDR2 are KGHSH and LQKENI. This CDR3 contains 14 residues. The CDR3 loop reads CASSGGSYNSPLHF. CDR3 in DNA: TGTGCCAGCTCCGGGGGTTCCTATAATTCACCCCTCCACTTT.

The CDR3 loop is CASSHGQGYGYTF. Here the CDR3 DNA reads TGTGCCAGCAGCCACGGGCAGGGTTATGGCTACACCTTC. The gene calls are TRBV7-3 and TRBJ1-2, with D possibly matching TRBD1 (5 bases). The germline V gene encodes CDR1 SGHTA and CDR2 FQGTGA. The CDR3 has 13 amino acids. Between the trimmed V and J ends, which lost 5 bases and 5 bases, there was a span of 12 bases.

This rearrangement joins TRBV2 to TRBJ2-7; the D gene is possibly TRBD1 (5 bases). V lost 1 base and J lost 4, with 11 bases in between. Germline lookup yields CDR1 SNHLY and CDR2 FYNNEI. The CDR3 is 14 residues long. The CDR3 nucleotides read TGTGCCAGCAGTGAAGGAATCAGGGAATACGAGCAGTACTTC. It is translated as CASSEGIREYEQYF. Looking up the rest from reference TRBV2 and TRBJ2-7 gives the full variable domain: EPEVTQTPSHQVTQMGQEVILRCVPISNHLYFYWYRQILGQKVEFLVSFYNNEISEKSEIFDDQFSVERPDGSNFTLKIRSTKLEDSAMYFCASSEGIREYEQYFGPGTRLTVT.

V and J are TRBV5-1 and TRBJ2-7; 7 bases fit TRBD1. Trimming at V came to 4 bases and at J to 3 bases, leaving 4 bases not matched to a gene. CDR1 and CDR2 from the germline V gene are SGHRS and YFSETQ. This CDR3 comprises 13 residues. The DNA for the CDR3 is TGCGCCAGCAGCATCACAGGGGACTACGAGCAGTACTTC. Translation: CASSITGDYEQYF.

The V call is TRBV14, the J call TRBJ1-6; D unclear. The CDR3 runs 14 residues. V shed 4 bases and J shed 7 bases, with 11 bases lying between them. In germline, CDR1 is SGHDN, CDR2 FVKESK. The CDR3 nucleotides are TGTGCCAGCAGCCCAGGCATCCCGAATTCACCCCTCCACTTT. This encodes CASSPGIPNSPLHF.

The J gene is TRBJ2-7, the V gene TRBV5-1; possibly TRBD1 for D (5 bases). V was clipped by 7 bases and J by 2 bases, with 13 bases between them. The germline CDR1 and CDR2 sequences are SGHRS and YFSETQ. The CDR3 length is 13 residues. CDR3 loop: CASRQGATYEQYF. The CDR3 bases are TGCGCCAGCCGACAAGGGGCAACCTACGAGCAGTACTTC. The full variable domain, its missing parts supplied by reference TRBV5-1 and TRBJ2-7, is KAGVTQTPRYLIKTRGQQVTLSCSPISGHRSVSWYQQTPGQGLQFLFEYFSETQRNKGNFPGRFSGRQFSNSRSEMNVSTLELGDSALYLCASRQGATYEQYFGPGTRLTVT.

This clone has a single count. The rearrangement links TRBV5-1 to TRBJ2-2; D possibly corresponds to TRBD2 (5 bases). Trimming cost V 0 bases and J 6 bases, with 12 bases left between them. This CDR3 spans 15 amino acids. The V gene's germline CDR1 is SGHRS and CDR2 YFSETQ. CDR3 nucleotide sequence: TGCGCCAGCAGCTTGGTTTCGGGGAGCGCCGGGGAGCTGTTTTTT. It translates to CASSLVSGSAGELFF.